One sample yielded the 9 T cell receptor beta chains listed below, sequenced in a study of blood T cell repertoires in COVID-19. Measured with immunoSEQ multiplex PCR; TCRdb has only the in-frame clones, and not every one. Of about 280,000 clones listed, 88% are singletons. Sequenced material: PBMCs or T cells enriched from blood (not recorded which). These receptor sequences come from an older woman in a cohort exposed to, infected with or recovered from COVID-19 (not recorded which).

With regard to this clone: One end of the junction is discordant with germline, which a read error may explain. The chain links TRBV6-6 to TRBJ2-1, with D perhaps matching TRBD2 (5 bases). The germline CDR1 and CDR2 sequences are MNHNY and SVGAGI (reference sequence). This CDR3 spans 15 amino acids. CDR3 DNA sequence: TGTGCCAGCAGTTGGCGGGCGGACTCCCACAATGAGCAGTTCTTC. This sequence encodes CASSWRADSHNEQFF.

The V call is TRBV5-1, the J call TRBJ2-7, with TRBD2 matching 9 bases. This CDR3 has 15 amino acids. The trim removed 5 bases at V and 4 bases at J, leaving 10 bases unmatched. Germline V gene sequence: CDR1 SGHRS, CDR2 YFSETQ. The CDR3 bases are TGCGCCAGCAGGACAGAACCGGGACTAGCATACGAGCAGTACTTC. Protein sequence: CASRTEPGLAYEQYF. The full variable domain, completed using reference TRBV5-1 and TRBJ2-7, is KAGVTQTPRYLIKTRGQQVTLSCSPISGHRSVSWYQQTPGQGLQFLFEYFSETQRNKGNFPGRFSGRQFSNSRSEMNVSTLELGDSALYLCASRTEPGLAYEQYFGPGTRLTVT.

The chain has TRBV7-2 and TRBJ2-5; 8 nucleotides agree with TRBD2. Germline V gives CDR1 SGHTA, CDR2 FQGNSA. V lost 1 base to trimming and J lost 5 bases; unmatched junction nucleotides: 9. The CDR3 has 16 amino acids. The CDR3 sequence is CASSLGVSGIGETQYF. Written as DNA, the CDR3 is TGTGCCAGCAGCTTAGGTGTTAGCGGGATCGGGGAGACCCAGTACTTC.

J is TRBJ2-3 and V is TRBV11-3, with TRBD2 identical over 7 bases. The CDR3 is 15 residues long. In germline, CDR1 is SGHNT, CDR2 YENEEA. After removal of 0 bases from V and 3 bases from J, the junction contained 3 bases not matched to a gene. For the CDR3, the DNA is TGTGCCAGCAGCTTAGATGCGGGAGTTACAGATACGCAGTATTTT. This sequence encodes CASSLDAGVTDTQYF.

The count of this clone is one. The chain recombines TRBV30 with TRBJ1-4, with 10 positions matching TRBD1. V dropped 3 bases and J dropped 8; count of bases not matched to a gene: 3. Germline CDR1 GTSNPN, CDR2 SVGIG (reference sequence). CDR3 length equals 13 residues. The CDR3 bases are TGTGCCTGGAGGACAGGGGGCAGAGAAAAACTGTTTTTT. Translating gives CAWRTGGREKLFF.

The chain uses TRBV29-1 and TRBJ2-1; 9 bases line up with TRBD2. Trimming at V came to 4 bases and at J to 9 bases, leaving 10 bases not matched to a gene. The length of the CDR3 is 14 residues. Germline V gene data show CDR1 as SQVTM and CDR2 as ANQGSEA. Here the CDR3 DNA reads TGCAGCGTTGGTCCCGCGGGAGGGCCCGGTGAGCAGTTCTTC. This gives the protein CSVGPAGGPGEQFF.

The chain is built from TRBV28 and TRBJ1-1; unclear D gene. Germline values: CDR1 MDHEN, CDR2 SYDVKM. V lost 2 bases to trimming and J lost 0 bases, with 13 bases between them. This CDR3 spans 16 amino acids. CDR3: CASSLNHETMNTEAFF. Written as DNA, the CDR3 is TGTGCCAGCAGTTTAAACCATGAAACAATGAACACTGAAGCTTTCTTT.

CDR3 coding DNA: TGTGCCAGCAGCCAAGAACTAGCGGGAGGCTACGAGCAGTACTTC. Residues: CASSQELAGGYEQYF. The chain carries TRBV14 and TRBJ2-7; 12 nucleotides match TRBD2. Germline V CDR1 and CDR2: SGHDN, FVKESK. The CDR3 contains 15 residues. Unmatched junction bases numbered 0, after V lost 0 bases and J lost 3 bases.

The rearrangement uses TRBV7-8 and TRBJ1-2; TRBD1 agrees at 7 bases. This CDR3 has 14 amino acids. The V gene end was trimmed by 0 bases and the J gene end by 3 bases; junction bases not matched to a gene: 1. The germline V gene encodes CDR1 SGHVS and CDR2 FQNEAQ. CDR3 in DNA: TGTGCCAGCAGCTTAGCCACAGGGGACTATGGCTACACCTTC. This gives the protein CASSLATGDYGYTF.